Below are 16 T cell receptor beta chains sequenced from a single sample in a study of CD8 T cells in ankylosing spondylitis. Each CDR3 protein gets one entry after TCRdb re-called the 5' RACE reads with MiXCR. Here the sample spans approximately 400,000 distinct CDR3 sequences, 17% being singletons. Study-wide findings and caveats: Ankylosing spondylitis blood appeared to carry a characteristic TCR beta motif of roughly 8 highly homologous variants.

Antigens of these TCRs are unknown. Sequenced material: blood, either unsorted or a sorted T cell fraction (not recorded which). All receptors derive from a male donor with ankylosing spondylitis.

In this sample, this clonotype turned up many times. DNA of the CDR3: TGTGCCAGCAGTTCCGGACAGGTTCAGCGAGAAAAACTGTTTTTT. This encodes CASSSGQVQREKLFF. V and J are TRBV12-3 or TRBV12-4 and TRBJ1-4; TRBD1 matches at 7 bases. The length of the CDR3 is 15 residues. Trimming at V came to 4 bases and at J to 8 bases, leaving 10 bases not matched to a gene.

This clonotype was recorded a few times. The rearrangement uses TRBV5-1 and TRBJ1-5; 7 positions agree with TRBD1. CDR3 length: 14 amino acids. J gave up 6 bases and V 4 bases, and 7 bases lay outside the gene matches. The germline gives CDR1 SGHRS, CDR2 YFSETQ. The CDR3 region is CASSEQGLGQPQHF. CDR3 in DNA: TGCGCCAGCAGCGAACAGGGGTTGGGTCAGCCCCAGCATTTT.

The gene calls are TRBV14 and TRBJ1-6, with D perhaps TRBD1 (5 bases). The germline CDR1 and CDR2 sequences are SGHDN and FVKESK. The V end lost 3 bases, the J end lost 11 bases, and 14 bases lay between the germline ends. This CDR3 has 14 amino acids. The CDR3 region has the DNA TGTGCCAGCAGCCAGGGAGGGGATGGGACACCCCTCCACTTT. This encodes CASSQGGDGTPLHF. The full variable domain, its missing parts supplied by reference TRBV14 and TRBJ1-6, is EAGVTQFPSHSVIEKGQTVTLRCDPISGHDNLYWYRRVMGKEIKFLLHFVKESKQDESGMPNNRFLAERTGGTYSTLKVQPAELEDSGVYFCASSQGGDGTPLHFGNGTRLTVT.

This sequence joins TRBV7-9 and TRBJ1-2; 8 nucleotides match TRBD1. CDR3 size: 14 residues. Trimming cost V 5 bases and J 1 base; bases outside gene matches: 3. In germline, CDR1 is SEHNR, CDR2 FQNEAQ (reference sequence). The CDR3, as DNA: TGTGCCAGCAGCCGGACAGGGAATAACTATGGCTACACCTTC. It specifies CASSRTGNNYGYTF.

The chain combines TRBV20-1 with TRBJ1-1; D gene ambiguous. CDR3 length: 12 residues. Trimming pared 3 bases from V and 1 base from J, leaving 6 bases between. Germline-derived CDR1 and CDR2 are DFQATT and SNEGSKA (reference sequence). CDR3 in amino acids: CSARPANTEAFF. As DNA, the CDR3 is TGCAGTGCTAGGCCGGCGAACACTGAAGCTTTCTTT.

The rearrangement joins TRBV7-9 to TRBJ1-1, with unresolved D. The CDR3 spans 17 residues. Germline V gene lookup returns CDR1 SEHNR and CDR2 FQNEAQ (reference sequence). V dropped 5 bases and J dropped 0 bases, with 19 bases sitting between them. The DNA for the CDR3 is TGTGCCAGCAGCCCCCCGGGTAGGAGGGATATGAACACTGAAGCTTTCTTT. It specifies CASSPPGRRDMNTEAFF.

This clonotype has just a few counts. This sequence joins TRBV12-3 or TRBV12-4 and TRBJ2-1; 10 nucleotides match TRBD1. V lost 0 bases and J lost 4; bases outside the gene matches: 3. The CDR3 is made up of 16 amino acids. The CDR3 reads CASSLARGQGYNEQFF. The CDR3 bases are TGTGCCAGCAGTTTAGCCAGGGGACAGGGGTACAATGAGCAGTTCTTC.

The chain couples TRBV5-1 to TRBJ2-2, with 9 bases lining up with TRBD2. CDR1 SGHRS and CDR2 YFSETQ come from the germline V gene. V shed 1 base, J shed 5 bases, and the junction held 6 bases outside the gene matches. The CDR3 totals 16 residues. This CDR3 reads CASSLTAGGGTGELFF. The CDR3 nucleotides read TGCGCCAGCAGCTTGACTGCGGGAGGGGGAACCGGGGAGCTGTTTTTT.

This clonotype was seen more than once but under ten times. This chain uses TRBV6-1 with TRBJ2-5; D remains unclear. Germline V gives CDR1 MNHNS, CDR2 SASEGT. The CDR3 extends over 14 amino acids. The germline V and J ends were trimmed by 6 bases and 0 bases, with 11 bases remaining between them. The CDR3 sequence is CASRDGWYQETQYF. In DNA, the CDR3 is TGTGCCAGCAGGGACGGTTGGTACCAAGAGACCCAGTACTTC.

The chain links TRBV7-8 to TRBJ2-7, with 10 positions matching TRBD1. Germline V gene sequence: CDR1 SGHVS, CDR2 FQNEAQ. The CDR3 covers 15 residues. Germline trimming cut 3 bases from V and 4 bases from J; bases unmatched to any gene: 6. The CDR3 protein is CASSFSGTGVYEQYF. The CDR3 DNA reads TGTGCCAGCAGCTTTTCCGGGACAGGGGTTTACGAGCAGTACTTC.

This chain connects TRBV18 to TRBJ1-6; 7 bases fit TRBD1. The germline gives CDR1 KGHSH, CDR2 LQKENI. There are 16 residues in the CDR3. V shed 4 bases and J 9 bases; nucleotides not matched to a gene: 12. Here the CDR3 DNA reads TGTGCCAGCTCACAGGCTATGACAGGGAGAGGTTCACCCCTCCACTTT. This gives the protein CASSQAMTGRGSPLHF. Supplemented by reference TRBV18 and TRBJ1-6, the full variable domain reads NAGVMQNPRHLVRRRGQEARLRCSPMKGHSHVYWYRQLPEEGLKFMVYLQKENIIDESGMPKERFSAEFPKEGPSILRIQQVVRGDSAAYFCASSQAMTGRGSPLHFGNGTRLTVT.

This chain links TRBV18 with TRBJ2-2; TRBD2 matches at 10 bases. Trimming cost V 3 bases and J 5 bases; bases outside gene matches: 6. The CDR3 sequence is 16 residues long. Germline loops: CDR1 KGHSH, CDR2 LQKENI. CDR3 sequence: CASSPFTTSGTGELFF. The CDR3 coding sequence is TGTGCCAGCTCACCTTTTACGACTAGCGGGACCGGGGAGCTGTTTTTT. Complete variable domain (other parts from reference TRBV18 and TRBJ2-2): NAGVMQNPRHLVRRRGQEARLRCSPMKGHSHVYWYRQLPEEGLKFMVYLQKENIIDESGMPKERFSAEFPKEGPSILRIQQVVRGDSAAYFCASSPFTTSGTGELFFGEGSRLTVL.

This clonotype was found a few times. The J gene is TRBJ1-6, the V gene TRBV12-3 or TRBV12-4; 7 nucleotides match TRBD1. V lost 6 bases to trimming and J lost 9 bases; unmatched junction nucleotides: 8. The CDR3 totals 14 residues. The CDR3 sequence is CASSLPTGSSPLHF. In DNA, the CDR3 is TGTGCCAGCAGCCTCCCGACAGGGAGTTCACCCCTCCACTTT.

The table lists this clonotype with a few counts. The chain joins TRBV12-3 or TRBV12-4 to TRBJ1-2; D uncertain. Trimming shortened V by 3 bases and J by 2 bases, and 7 bases separated the two germline ends. This CDR3 comprises 13 residues. The CDR3 protein is CASSLKRNYGYTF. The CDR3 coding sequence is TGTGCCAGCAGTTTGAAGAGAAACTATGGCTACACCTTC.

This chain links TRBV29-1 with TRBJ2-3; 10 bases map to TRBD2. The CDR3 totals 13 residues. CDR1 and CDR2 (germline): SQVTM, ANQGSEA. Unmatched junction bases numbered 7, after V lost 7 bases and J lost 6 bases. This CDR3 is CSADSGGRDTQYF. The CDR3 bases are TGCAGCGCGGATAGCGGGGGGAGGGATACGCAGTATTTT.

This clonotype has more than one count but fewer than ten. The gene calls are TRBV5-1 and TRBJ2-1; 11 bases align to TRBD1. Trimming cost V 7 bases and J 8 bases; bases outside gene matches: 8. Germline V gene data show CDR1 as SGHRS and CDR2 as YFSETQ. The CDR3 consists of 14 residues. The CDR3 loop reads CASRWTGGVDEQFF. CDR3 in DNA: TGCGCCAGCCGATGGACAGGGGGCGTCGATGAGCAGTTCTTC.